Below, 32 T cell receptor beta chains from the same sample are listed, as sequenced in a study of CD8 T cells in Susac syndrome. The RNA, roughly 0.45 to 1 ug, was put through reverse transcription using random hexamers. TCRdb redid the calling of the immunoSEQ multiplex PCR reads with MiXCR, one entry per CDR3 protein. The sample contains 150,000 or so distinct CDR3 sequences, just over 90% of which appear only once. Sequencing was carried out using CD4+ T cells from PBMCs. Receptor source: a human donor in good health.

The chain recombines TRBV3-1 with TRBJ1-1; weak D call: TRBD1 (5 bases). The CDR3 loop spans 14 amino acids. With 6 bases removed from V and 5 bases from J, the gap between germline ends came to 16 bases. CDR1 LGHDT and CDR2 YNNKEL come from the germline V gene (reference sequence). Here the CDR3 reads CASRHLRGGTEAFF. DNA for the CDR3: TGTGCCAGCAGGCACCTTAGGGGCGGGACTGAAGCTTTCTTT.

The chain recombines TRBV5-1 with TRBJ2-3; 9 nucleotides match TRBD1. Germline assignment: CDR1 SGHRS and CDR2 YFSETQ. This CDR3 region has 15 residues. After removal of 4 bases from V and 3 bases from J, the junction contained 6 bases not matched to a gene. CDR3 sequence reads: CASSPRDRATDTQYF. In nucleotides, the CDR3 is TGCGCCAGCAGCCCCCGGGACAGGGCGACAGATACGCAGTATTTT.

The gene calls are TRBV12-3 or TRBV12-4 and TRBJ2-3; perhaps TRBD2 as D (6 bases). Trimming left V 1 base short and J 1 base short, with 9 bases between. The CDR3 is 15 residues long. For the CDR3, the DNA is TGTGCCAGCAGTTTAGATTCGGGGGGCACAGATACGCAGTATTTT. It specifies CASSLDSGGTDTQYF.

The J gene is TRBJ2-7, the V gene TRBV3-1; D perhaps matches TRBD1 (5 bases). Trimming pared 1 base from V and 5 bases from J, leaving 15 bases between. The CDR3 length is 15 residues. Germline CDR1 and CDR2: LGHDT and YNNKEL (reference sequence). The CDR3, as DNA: TGTGCCAGCAGCCAAGGGCCTGGGAAGGGGAACGAGCAGTACTTC. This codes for CASSQGPGKGNEQYF.

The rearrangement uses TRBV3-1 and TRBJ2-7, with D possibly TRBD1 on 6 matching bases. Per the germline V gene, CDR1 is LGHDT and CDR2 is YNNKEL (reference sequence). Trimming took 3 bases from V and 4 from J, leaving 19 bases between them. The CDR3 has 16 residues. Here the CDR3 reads CASSHVGQRTAYEQYF. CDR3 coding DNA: TGTGCCAGCAGCCATGTCGGACAGAGAACGGCATACGAGCAGTACTTC.

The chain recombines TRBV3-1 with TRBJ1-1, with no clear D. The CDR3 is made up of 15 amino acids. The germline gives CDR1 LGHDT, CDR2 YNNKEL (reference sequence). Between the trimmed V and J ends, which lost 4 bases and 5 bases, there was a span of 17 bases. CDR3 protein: CASSPRMLVGTEAFF. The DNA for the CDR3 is TGTGCCAGCAGCCCTAGAATGTTGGTGGGAACTGAAGCTTTCTTT.

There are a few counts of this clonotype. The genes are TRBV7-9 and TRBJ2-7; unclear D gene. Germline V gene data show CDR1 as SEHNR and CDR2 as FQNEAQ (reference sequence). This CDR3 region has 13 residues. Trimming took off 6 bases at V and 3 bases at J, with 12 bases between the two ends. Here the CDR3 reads CASRPTSVYEQYF. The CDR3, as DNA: TGTGCCAGCAGACCGACGAGCGTCTACGAGCAGTACTTC.

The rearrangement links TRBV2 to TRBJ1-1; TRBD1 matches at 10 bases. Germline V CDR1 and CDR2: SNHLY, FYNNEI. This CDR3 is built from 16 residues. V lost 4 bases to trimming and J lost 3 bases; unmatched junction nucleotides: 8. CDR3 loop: CASSGPGQGQDTEAFF. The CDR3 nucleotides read TGTGCCAGCAGTGGACCGGGACAGGGGCAGGACACTGAAGCTTTCTTT.

CDR3 in amino acids: CASSPIPGTGGNTGELFF. CDR3 in DNA: TGTGCCAGCAGCCCAATTCCCGGGACAGGTGGGAACACCGGGGAGCTGTTTTTT. This chain links TRBV3-1 with TRBJ2-2; 8 bases match TRBD1. Germline V gene sequence: CDR1 LGHDT, CDR2 YNNKEL (reference sequence). CDR3 length: 18 amino acids. The ends lost 4 bases at V and 1 base at J; junction bases unmatched: 11. The variable domain in full, with the rest retrieved from reference TRBV3-1 and TRBJ2-2, is DTAVSQTPKYLVTQMGNDKSIKCEQNLGHDTMYWYKQDSKKFLKIMFSYNNKELIINETVPNRFSPKSPDKAHLNLHINSLELGDSAVYFCASSPIPGTGGNTGELFFGEGSRLTVL.

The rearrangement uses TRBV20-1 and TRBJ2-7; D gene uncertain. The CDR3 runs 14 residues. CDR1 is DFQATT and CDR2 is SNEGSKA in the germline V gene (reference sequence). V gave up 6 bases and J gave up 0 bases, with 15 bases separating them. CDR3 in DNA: TGCAGTGCCTACCCGTTGCCCTCCTCCTACGAGCAGTACTTC. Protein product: CSAYPLPSSYEQYF.

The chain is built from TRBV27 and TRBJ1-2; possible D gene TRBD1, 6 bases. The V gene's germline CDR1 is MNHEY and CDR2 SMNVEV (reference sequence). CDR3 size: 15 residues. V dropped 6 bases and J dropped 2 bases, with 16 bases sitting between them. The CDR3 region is CASRITGIGNYGYTF. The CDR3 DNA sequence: TGTGCCAGCAGGATTACAGGGATAGGGAACTATGGCTACACCTTC.

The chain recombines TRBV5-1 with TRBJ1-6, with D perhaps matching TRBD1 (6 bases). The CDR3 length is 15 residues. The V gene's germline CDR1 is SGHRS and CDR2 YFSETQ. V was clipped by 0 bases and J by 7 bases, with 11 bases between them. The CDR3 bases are TGCGCCAGCAGCTTGGAGACAGGACTAAATTCACCCCTCCACTTT. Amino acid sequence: CASSLETGLNSPLHF.

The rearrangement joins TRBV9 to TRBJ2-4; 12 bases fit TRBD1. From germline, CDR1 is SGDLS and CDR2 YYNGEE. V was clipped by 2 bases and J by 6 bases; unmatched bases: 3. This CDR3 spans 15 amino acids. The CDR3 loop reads CASSVSGQGANIQYF. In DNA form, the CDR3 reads TGTGCCAGCAGCGTTTCGGGACAGGGGGCAAACATTCAGTACTTC. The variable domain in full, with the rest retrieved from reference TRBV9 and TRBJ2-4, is DSGVTQTPKHLITATGQRVTLRCSPRSGDLSVYWYQQSLDQGLQFLIQYYNGEERAKGNILERFSAQQFPDLHSELNLSSLELGDSALYFCASSVSGQGANIQYFGAGTRLSVL.

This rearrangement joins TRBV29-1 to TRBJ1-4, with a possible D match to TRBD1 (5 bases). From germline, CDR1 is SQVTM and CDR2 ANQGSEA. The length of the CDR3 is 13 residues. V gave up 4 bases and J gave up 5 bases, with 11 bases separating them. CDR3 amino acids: CSVGEGANEKLFF. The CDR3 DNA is TGCAGCGTTGGAGAAGGGGCAAATGAAAAACTGTTTTTT.

The CDR3 sequence is CSASGQPDQPQHF. The CDR3 DNA is TGCAGTGCTAGCGGGCAGCCAGATCAGCCCCAGCATTTT. V and J are TRBV20-1 and TRBJ1-5; no clear D gene. Per germline, CDR1 DFQATT and CDR2 SNEGSKA (reference sequence). CDR3 length equals 13 residues. Trimming stripped 3 bases from V and 5 bases from J, with 11 bases between.

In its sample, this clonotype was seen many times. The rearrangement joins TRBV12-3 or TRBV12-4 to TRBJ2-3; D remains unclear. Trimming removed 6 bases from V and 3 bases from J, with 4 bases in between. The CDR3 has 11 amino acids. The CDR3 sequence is CASSLTDTQYF. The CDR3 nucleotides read TGTGCCAGCAGCTTAACAGATACGCAGTATTTT.

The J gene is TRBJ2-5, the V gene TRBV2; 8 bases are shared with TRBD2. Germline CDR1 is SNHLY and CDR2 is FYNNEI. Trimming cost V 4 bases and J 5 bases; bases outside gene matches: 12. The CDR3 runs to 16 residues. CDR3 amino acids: CASSVRRRAGVETQYF. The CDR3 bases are TGTGCCAGCAGTGTACGCCGGCGAGCGGGGGTGGAGACCCAGTACTTC.

The CDR3 DNA reads as TGTGCCTGGAGTGGACAGTATAATTCACCCCTCCACTTT. This sequence encodes CAWSGQYNSPLHF. The rearrangement uses TRBV30 and TRBJ1-6; tentatively, D is TRBD1 (5 bases). V was clipped by 1 base and J by 4 bases, with 5 bases between them. This CDR3 has 13 amino acids. The V gene's germline CDR1 is GTSNPN and CDR2 SVGIG (reference sequence).

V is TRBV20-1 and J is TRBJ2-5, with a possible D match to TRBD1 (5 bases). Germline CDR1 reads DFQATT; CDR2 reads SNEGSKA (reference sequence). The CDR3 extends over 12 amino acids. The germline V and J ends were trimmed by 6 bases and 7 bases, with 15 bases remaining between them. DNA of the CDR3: TGCAGTGCAATACAGGCGTCTGGGACCCAGTACTTC. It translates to CSAIQASGTQYF.

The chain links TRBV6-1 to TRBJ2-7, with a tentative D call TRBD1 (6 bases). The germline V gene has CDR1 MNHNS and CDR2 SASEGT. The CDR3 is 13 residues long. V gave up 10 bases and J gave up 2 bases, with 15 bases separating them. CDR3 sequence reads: CANSRDTPYEQYF. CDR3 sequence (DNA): TGTGCCAACTCCCGGGACACCCCCTACGAGCAGTACTTC.

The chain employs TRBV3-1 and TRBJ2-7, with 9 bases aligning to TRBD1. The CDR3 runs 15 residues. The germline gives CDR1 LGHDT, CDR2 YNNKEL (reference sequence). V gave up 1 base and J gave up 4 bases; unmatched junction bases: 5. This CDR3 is CASSQVGTGSYEQYF. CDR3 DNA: TGTGCCAGCAGCCAAGTGGGGACAGGGAGTTACGAGCAGTACTTC.

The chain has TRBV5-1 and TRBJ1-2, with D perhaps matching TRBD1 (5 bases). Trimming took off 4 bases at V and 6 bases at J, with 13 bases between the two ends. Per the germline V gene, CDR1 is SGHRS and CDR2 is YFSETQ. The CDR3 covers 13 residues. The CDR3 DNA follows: TGCGCCAGCAGCCCCGTCGGGGGGAATGGCTACACCTTC. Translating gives CASSPVGGNGYTF. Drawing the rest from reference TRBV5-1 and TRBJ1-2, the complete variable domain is KAGVTQTPRYLIKTRGQQVTLSCSPISGHRSVSWYQQTPGQGLQFLFEYFSETQRNKGNFPGRFSGRQFSNSRSEMNVSTLELGDSALYLCASSPVGGNGYTFGSGTRLTVV.

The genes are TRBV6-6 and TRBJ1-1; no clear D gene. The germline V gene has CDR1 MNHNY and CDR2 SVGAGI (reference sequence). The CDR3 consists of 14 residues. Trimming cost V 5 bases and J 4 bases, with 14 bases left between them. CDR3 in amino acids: CASSDTRLGTEAFF. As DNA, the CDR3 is TGTGCCAGCAGTGACACAAGGCTGGGCACTGAAGCTTTCTTT.

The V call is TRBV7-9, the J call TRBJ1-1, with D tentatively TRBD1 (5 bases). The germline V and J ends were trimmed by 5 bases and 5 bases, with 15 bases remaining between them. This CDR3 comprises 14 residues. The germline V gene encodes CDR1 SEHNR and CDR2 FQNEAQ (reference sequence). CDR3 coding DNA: TGTGCCAGCAGCCCTCAGGGCGGCGGGACTGAAGCTTTCTTT. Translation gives CASSPQGGGTEAFF.

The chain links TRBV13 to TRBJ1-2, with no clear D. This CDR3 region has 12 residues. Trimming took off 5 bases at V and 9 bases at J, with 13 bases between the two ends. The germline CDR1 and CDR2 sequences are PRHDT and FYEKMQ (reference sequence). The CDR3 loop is CASSVWEISYTF. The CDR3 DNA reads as TGTGCCAGCAGCGTGTGGGAAATTAGCTACACCTTC.

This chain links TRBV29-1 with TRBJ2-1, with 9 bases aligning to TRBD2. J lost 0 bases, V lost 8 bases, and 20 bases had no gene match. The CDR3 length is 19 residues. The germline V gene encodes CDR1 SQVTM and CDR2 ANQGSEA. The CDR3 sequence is CSFERGEKTLKNSYNEQFF. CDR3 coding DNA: TGCAGCTTCGAGCGGGGGGAAAAAACACTGAAAAACTCCTACAATGAGCAGTTCTTC.

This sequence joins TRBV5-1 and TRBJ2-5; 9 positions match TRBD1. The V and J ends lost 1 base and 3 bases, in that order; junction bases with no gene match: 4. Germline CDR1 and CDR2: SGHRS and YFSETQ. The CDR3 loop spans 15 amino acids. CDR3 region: CASSLRGDREETQYF. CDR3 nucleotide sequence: TGCGCCAGCAGCTTGAGAGGGGACAGGGAAGAGACCCAGTACTTC.

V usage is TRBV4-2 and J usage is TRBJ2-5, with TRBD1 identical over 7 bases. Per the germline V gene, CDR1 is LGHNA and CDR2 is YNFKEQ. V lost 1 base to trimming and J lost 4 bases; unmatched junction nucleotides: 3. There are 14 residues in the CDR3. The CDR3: CASSQAAGGETQYF. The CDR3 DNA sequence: TGTGCCAGCAGCCAAGCTGCAGGGGGAGAGACCCAGTACTTC.

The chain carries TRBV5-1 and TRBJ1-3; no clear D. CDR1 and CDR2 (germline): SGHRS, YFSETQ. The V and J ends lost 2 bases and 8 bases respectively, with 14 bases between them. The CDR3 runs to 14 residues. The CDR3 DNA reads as TGCGCCAGCAGCTTCAATCCCCCTGGTGACACCATATATTTT. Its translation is CASSFNPPGDTIYF.

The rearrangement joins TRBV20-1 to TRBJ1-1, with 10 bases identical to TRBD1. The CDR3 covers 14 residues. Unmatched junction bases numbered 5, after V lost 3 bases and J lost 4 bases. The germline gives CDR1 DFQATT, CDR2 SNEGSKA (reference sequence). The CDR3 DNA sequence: TGCAGTGCTAGGGCAGACAGGGGGCTCACTGAAGCTTTCTTT. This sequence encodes CSARADRGLTEAFF.

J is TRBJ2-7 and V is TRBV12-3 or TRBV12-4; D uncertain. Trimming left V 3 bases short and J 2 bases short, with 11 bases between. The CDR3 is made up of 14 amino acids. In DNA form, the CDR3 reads TGTGCCAGCAGTTTCGACACCACCCCCTACGAGCAGTACTTC. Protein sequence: CASSFDTTPYEQYF.

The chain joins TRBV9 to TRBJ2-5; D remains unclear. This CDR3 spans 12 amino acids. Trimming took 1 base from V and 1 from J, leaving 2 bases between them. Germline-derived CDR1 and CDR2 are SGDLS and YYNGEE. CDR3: CASSVFQETQYF. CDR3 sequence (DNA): TGTGCCAGCAGCGTATTCCAAGAGACCCAGTACTTC.